The TCR beta chain under discussion was sequenced for a study of blood T cell repertoires in COVID-19. Study information: COVID-19 samples from acute and convalescent phases originated in the United States, Italy and Spain. T cells, B-cell-depleted T cells, or PBMCs provided the cDNA or gDNA that served as material.

In the original workflow: Amplifying reference gene primers gave estimates of nucleated cell counts. TCRdb's table, derived via immunoSEQ multiplex PCR, lists solely in-frame clones and lacks some. V and J calls and clone size are given by that table; D and trimming were obtained from the DNA. The data contain approximately 28,000 clones, 60% to 80% of them singletons. With 3 bases removed from V and 7 bases from J, the gap between germline ends came to 9 bases. CDR1 and CDR2 from the germline V gene are LNHDA and SQIVND (reference sequence). The CDR3 is 13 amino acids. The source is a woman between 70 and 85 years old with active or convalescent COVID-19. This sequence joins TRBV19 and TRBJ2-2, with D possibly TRBD1 on 5 matching bases. The sample comprised peripheral blood. In DNA form, the CDR3 reads TGTGCCAGTAGTATGGGGCATGTCGGGGAGCTGTTTTTT. It specifies CASSMGHVGELFF.